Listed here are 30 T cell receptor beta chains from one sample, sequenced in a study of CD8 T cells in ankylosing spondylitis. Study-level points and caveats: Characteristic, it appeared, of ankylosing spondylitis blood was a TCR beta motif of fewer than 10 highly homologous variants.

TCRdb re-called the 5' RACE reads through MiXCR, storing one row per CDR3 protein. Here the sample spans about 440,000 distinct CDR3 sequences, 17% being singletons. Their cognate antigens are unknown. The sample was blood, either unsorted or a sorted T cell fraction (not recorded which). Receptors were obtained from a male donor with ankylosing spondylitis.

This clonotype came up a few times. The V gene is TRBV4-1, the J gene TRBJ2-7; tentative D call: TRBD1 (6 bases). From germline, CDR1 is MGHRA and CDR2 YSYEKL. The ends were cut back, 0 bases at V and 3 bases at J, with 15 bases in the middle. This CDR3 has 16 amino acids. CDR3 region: CASSQDLAGAFYEQYF. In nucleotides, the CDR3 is TGCGCCAGCAGCCAAGATCTGGCAGGGGCGTTCTACGAGCAGTACTTC.

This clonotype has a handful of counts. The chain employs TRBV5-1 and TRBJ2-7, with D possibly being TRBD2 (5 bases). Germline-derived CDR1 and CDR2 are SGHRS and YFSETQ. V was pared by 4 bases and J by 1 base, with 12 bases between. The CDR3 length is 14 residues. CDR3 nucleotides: TGCGCCAGCAGCCCGGGGTCAGCATCCTACGAGCAGTACTTC. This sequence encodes CASSPGSASYEQYF. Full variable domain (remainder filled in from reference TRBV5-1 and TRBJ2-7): KAGVTQTPRYLIKTRGQQVTLSCSPISGHRSVSWYQQTPGQGLQFLFEYFSETQRNKGNFPGRFSGRQFSNSRSEMNVSTLELGDSALYLCASSPGSASYEQYFGPGTRLTVT.

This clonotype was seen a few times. The CDR3 DNA sequence: TGTGCCAGCACCGAGACCCAGAACACTGAAGCTTTCTTT. The encoded protein is CASTETQNTEAFF. The chain carries TRBV11-2 and TRBJ1-1, with D unclear. Germline assignment: CDR1 SGHAT and CDR2 FQNNGV. V was clipped by 7 bases and J by 1 base, with 10 bases between them. CDR3 size: 13 residues.

The CDR3 sequence: CASRITGAYGYTF. CDR3 nucleotides: TGTGCCAGCAGGATCACAGGGGCGTATGGCTACACCTTC. The chain employs TRBV12-3 or TRBV12-4 and TRBJ1-2, with TRBD1 matching over 7 bases. With V trimmed by 6 bases and J by 5 bases, 6 bases remained unmatched. The CDR3 length is 13 residues.

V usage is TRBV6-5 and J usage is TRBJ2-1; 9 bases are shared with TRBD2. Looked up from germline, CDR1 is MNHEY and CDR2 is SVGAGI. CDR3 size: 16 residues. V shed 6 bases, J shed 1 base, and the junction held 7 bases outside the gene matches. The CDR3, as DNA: TGTGCCAGCAGATATAGCGGGAGTTGGTCCTACAATGAGCAGTTCTTC. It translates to CASRYSGSWSYNEQFF.

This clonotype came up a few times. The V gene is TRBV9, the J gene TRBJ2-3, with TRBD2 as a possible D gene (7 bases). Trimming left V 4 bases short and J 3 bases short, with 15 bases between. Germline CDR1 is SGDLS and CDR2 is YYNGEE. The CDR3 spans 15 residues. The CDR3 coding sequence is TGTGCCAGCAGCCAGGGGCGGGAGTGGACAGATACGCAGTATTTT. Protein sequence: CASSQGREWTDTQYF.

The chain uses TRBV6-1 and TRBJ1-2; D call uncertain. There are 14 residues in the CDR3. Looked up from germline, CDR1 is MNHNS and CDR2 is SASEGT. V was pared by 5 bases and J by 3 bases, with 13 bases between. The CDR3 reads CASSKDPLHYGYTF. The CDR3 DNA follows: TGTGCCAGCAGTAAGGACCCTCTCCACTATGGCTACACCTTC.

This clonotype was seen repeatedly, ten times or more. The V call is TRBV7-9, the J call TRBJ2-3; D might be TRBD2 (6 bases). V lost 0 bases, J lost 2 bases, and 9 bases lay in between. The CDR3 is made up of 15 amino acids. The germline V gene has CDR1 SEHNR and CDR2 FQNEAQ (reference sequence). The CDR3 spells CASSLAGGNTDTQYF. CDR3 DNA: TGTGCCAGCAGCTTAGCGGGCGGGAACACAGATACGCAGTATTTT.

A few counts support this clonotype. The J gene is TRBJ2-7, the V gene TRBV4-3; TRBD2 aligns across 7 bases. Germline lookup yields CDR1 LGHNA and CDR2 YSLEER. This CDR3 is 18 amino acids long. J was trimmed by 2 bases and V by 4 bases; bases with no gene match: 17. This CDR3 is CASSPPLLCGSYPYEQYF. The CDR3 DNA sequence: TGCGCCAGCAGCCCCCCCCTTTTGTGCGGGAGTTATCCCTACGAGCAGTACTTC.

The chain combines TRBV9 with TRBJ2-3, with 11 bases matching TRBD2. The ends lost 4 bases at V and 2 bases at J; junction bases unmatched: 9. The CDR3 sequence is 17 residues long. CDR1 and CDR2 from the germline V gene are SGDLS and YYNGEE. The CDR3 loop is CASSHPLTSGDTDTQYF. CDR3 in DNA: TGTGCCAGCAGCCACCCCCTGACTAGCGGGGACACAGATACGCAGTATTTT.

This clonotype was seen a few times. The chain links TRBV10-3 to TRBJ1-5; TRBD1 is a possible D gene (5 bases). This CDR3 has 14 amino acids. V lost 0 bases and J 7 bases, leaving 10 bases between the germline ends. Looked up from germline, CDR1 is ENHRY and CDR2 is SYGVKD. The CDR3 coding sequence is TGTGCCATCAGTGAGTCGGGGGGTGGGCAGCCCCAGCATTTT. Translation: CAISESGGGQPQHF.

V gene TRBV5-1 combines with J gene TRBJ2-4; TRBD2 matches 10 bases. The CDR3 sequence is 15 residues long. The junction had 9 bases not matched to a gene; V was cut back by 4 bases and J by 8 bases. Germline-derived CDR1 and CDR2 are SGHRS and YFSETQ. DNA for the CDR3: TGCGCCAGCAGCAGCCGAGCTAGCGGGGGTTACATTCAGTACTTC. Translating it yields CASSSRASGGYIQYF.

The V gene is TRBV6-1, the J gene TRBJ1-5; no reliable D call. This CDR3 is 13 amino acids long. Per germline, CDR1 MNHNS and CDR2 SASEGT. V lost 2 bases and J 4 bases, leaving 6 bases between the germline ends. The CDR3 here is CASSEHQNQPQHF. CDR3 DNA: TGTGCCAGCAGTGAACATCAGAATCAGCCCCAGCATTTT.

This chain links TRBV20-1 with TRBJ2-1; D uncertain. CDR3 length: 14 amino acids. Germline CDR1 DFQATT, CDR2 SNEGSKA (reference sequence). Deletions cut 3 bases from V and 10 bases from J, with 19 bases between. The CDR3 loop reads CSASAPSQRTEQFF. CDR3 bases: TGCAGTGCTAGTGCTCCGTCGCAACGCACGGAGCAGTTCTTC.

CDR3 bases: TGTGCCACCAGCAGAGATCGCTTTGAGCAGTTCTTC. It specifies CATSRDRFEQFF. The J gene is TRBJ2-1, the V gene TRBV15; no definite D call. This CDR3 is built from 12 residues. The germline V gene encodes CDR1 LNHNV and CDR2 YYDKDF (reference sequence). Deletions cut 0 bases from V and 9 bases from J, with 6 bases between. The entire variable domain, with the rest obtained from reference TRBV15 and TRBJ2-1, is as follows: DAMVIQNPRYQVTQFGKPVTLSCSQTLNHNVMYWYQQKSSQAPKLLFHYYDKDFNNEADTPDNFQSRRPNTSFCFLDIRSPGLGDTAMYLCATSRDRFEQFFGPGTRLTVL.

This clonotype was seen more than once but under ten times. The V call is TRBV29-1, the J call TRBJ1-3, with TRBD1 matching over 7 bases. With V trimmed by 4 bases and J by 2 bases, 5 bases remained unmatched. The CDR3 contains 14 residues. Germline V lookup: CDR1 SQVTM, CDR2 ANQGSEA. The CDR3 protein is CSVARTGAGNTIYF. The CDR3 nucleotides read TGCAGCGTTGCTCGTACAGGGGCTGGAAACACCATATATTTT. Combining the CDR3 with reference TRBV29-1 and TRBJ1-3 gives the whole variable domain SAVISQKPSRDICQRGTSLTIQCQVDSQVTMMFWYRQQPGQSLTLIATANQGSEATYESGFVIDKFPISRPNLTFSTLTVSNMSPEDSSIYLCSVARTGAGNTIYFGEGSWLTVV.

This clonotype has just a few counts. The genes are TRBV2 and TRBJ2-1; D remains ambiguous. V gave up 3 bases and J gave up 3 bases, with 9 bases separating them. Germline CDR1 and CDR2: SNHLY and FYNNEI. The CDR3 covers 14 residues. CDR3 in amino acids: CASSERIDYNEQFF. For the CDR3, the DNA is TGTGCCAGCAGTGAGCGGATCGACTACAATGAGCAGTTCTTC.

As DNA, the CDR3 is TGCAGTGCTAGCCAAGGACAGCCGAACACTGAAGCTTTCTTT. The encoded protein is CSASQGQPNTEAFF. The chain joins TRBV20-1 to TRBJ1-1, with D perhaps matching TRBD1 (6 bases). Trimming took off 3 bases at V and 1 base at J, with 12 bases between the two ends. From germline, CDR1 is DFQATT and CDR2 SNEGSKA (reference sequence). The CDR3 extends over 14 amino acids.

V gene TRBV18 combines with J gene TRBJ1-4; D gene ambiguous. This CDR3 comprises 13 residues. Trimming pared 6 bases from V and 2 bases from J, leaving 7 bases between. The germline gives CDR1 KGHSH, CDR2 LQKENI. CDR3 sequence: CASSGRTNEKLFF. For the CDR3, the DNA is TGTGCCAGCTCTGGGAGGACTAATGAAAAACTGTTTTTT.

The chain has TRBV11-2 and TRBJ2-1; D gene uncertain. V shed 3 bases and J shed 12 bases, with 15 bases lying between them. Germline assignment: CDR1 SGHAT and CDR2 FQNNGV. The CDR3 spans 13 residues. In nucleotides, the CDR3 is TGTGCCAGCAGCTTCTACGTAGGCTCTGGGCAGTTCTTC. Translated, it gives CASSFYVGSGQFF.

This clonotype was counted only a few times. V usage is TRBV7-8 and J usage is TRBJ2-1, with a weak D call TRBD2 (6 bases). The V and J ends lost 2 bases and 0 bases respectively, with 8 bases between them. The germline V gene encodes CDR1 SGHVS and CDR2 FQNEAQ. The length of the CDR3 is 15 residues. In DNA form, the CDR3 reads TGTGCCAGCAGCTTACTAGCGAGCTCCTACAATGAGCAGTTCTTC. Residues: CASSLLASSYNEQFF.

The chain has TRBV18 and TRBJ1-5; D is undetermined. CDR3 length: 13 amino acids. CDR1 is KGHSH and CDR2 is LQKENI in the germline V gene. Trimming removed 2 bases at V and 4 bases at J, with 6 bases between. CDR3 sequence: CASSPSQNQPQHF. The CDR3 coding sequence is TGTGCCAGCTCACCATCACAGAATCAGCCCCAGCATTTT.

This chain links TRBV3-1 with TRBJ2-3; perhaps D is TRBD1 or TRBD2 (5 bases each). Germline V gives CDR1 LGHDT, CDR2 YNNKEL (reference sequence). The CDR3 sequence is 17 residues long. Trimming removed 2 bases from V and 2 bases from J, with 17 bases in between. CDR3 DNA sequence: TGTGCCAGCAGCCAAAGGGCCCGGGGACCTAACACAGATACGCAGTATTTT. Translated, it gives CASSQRARGPNTDTQYF.

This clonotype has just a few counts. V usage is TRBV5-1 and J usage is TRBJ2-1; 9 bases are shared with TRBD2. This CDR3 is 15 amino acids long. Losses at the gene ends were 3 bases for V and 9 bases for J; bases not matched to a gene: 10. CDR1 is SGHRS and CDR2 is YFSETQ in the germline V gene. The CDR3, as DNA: TGCGCCAGCAGCTCCACTAGCGGGCGTTTCACTGAGCAGTTCTTC. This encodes CASSSTSGRFTEQFF.

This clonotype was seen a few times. The CDR3 DNA is TGCGCCAGCAGCCCGGGACAGCTCTACGAGCAGTACTTC. Translating it yields CASSPGQLYEQYF. The rearrangement joins TRBV5-1 to TRBJ2-7; 7 bases are a match to TRBD1. This CDR3 is built from 13 residues. Trimming removed 4 bases from V and 3 bases from J; junction bases left unmatched: 4. Per germline, CDR1 SGHRS and CDR2 YFSETQ.

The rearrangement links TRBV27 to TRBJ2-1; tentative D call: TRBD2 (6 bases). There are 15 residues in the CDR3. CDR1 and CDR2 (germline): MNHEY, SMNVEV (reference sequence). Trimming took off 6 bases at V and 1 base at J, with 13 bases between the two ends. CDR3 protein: CASRGGKVSYNEQFF. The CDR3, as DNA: TGTGCCAGCAGGGGCGGGAAGGTGTCCTACAATGAGCAGTTCTTC.

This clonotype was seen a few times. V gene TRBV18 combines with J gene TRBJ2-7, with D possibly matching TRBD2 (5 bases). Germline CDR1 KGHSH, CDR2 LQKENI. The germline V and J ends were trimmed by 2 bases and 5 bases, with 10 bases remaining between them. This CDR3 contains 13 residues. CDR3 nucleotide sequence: TGTGCCAGCTCACCATTTGAGGGCAACGAGCAGTACTTC. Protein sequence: CASSPFEGNEQYF.

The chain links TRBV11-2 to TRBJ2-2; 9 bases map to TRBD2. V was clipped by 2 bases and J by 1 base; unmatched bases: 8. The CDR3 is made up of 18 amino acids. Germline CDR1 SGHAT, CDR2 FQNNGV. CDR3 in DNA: TGTGCCAGCAGCTTATACCTCGGAGCGGGAGGGAACACCGGGGAGCTGTTTTTT. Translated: CASSLYLGAGGNTGELFF. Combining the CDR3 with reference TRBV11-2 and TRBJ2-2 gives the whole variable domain EAGVAQSPRYKIIEKRQSVAFWCNPISGHATLYWYQQILGQGPKLLIQFQNNGVVDDSQLPKDRFSAERLKGVDSTLKIQPAKLEDSAVYLCASSLYLGAGGNTGELFFGEGSRLTVL.

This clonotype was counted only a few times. The CDR3, as DNA: TGTGCCAGCAGCCCCTCGCTAGCGCCGAGCACAGATACGCAGTATTTT. It yields the protein CASSPSLAPSTDTQYF. The chain links TRBV7-9 to TRBJ2-3; perhaps TRBD2 as D (6 bases). The CDR3 extends over 16 amino acids. V was cut by 5 bases and J by 0 bases, with 15 bases left in between. Germline values: CDR1 SEHNR, CDR2 FQNEAQ (reference sequence).

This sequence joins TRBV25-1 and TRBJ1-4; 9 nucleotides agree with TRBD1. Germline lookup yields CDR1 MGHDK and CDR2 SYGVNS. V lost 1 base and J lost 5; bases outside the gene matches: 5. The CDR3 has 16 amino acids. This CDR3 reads CASSESLGQGNEKLFF. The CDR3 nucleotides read TGTGCCAGCAGTGAATCCCTGGGACAGGGAAATGAAAAACTGTTTTTT.